This TCR beta chain is from a study of blood T cell repertoires in COVID-19. For the study at large: The United States, Italy and Spain were the sources of the acute and convalescent COVID-19 samples.

J gave up 4 bases and V 6 bases, and 4 bases lay outside the gene matches. This CDR3 contains 12 residues. The germline V gene encodes CDR1 SGHKS and CDR2 YYEKEE (reference sequence). Original processing methods: Reference gene primer amplification gave estimated nucleated cell counts. The repertoire was sequenced with immunoSEQ multiplex PCR; TCRdb's copy has only in-frame clones and lacks some. V, J and clone size are taken as reported in that table, and D and trimming were inferred from the DNA itself. The sample lists fewer than 350,000 clones, less than 90% occurring once. Sequences were obtained from peripheral blood. The receptor was isolated from a woman aged 25 to 39 with COVID-19, enrolled during active disease. The V call is TRBV5-5, the J call TRBJ2-7; 7 bases align to TRBD1. The CDR3 nucleotides are TGTGCCAGCACCCTACAGGGGTACGAGCAGTACTTC. Translation: CASTLQGYEQYF.